This is a list of T cell receptor beta chains from one sample in a study of control samples from healthy donors and cancer patients. Repertoires were generated with immunoSEQ multiplex PCR, while TCRdb's copy carries only in-frame clones and drops some. The sample records 100,000 to 150,000 clones, approximately 89% being singletons. Sequenced material: blood. These receptor sequences come from a man between 18 and 29 years old in good health. Each CDR3 is given with its conserved first and last residue. A D gene is named only where the DNA matches it firmly. Only some rows state a clone size, as once, few, many or a class for expanded clones.

j_call,d_call,clone_size,v_call,cdr3_aa,cdr3_nt
TRBJ1-2,.,.,TRBV7-9,CASSQTPPNYGYTF,TGTGCCAGCAGCCAAACACCACCGAACTATGGCTACACCTTC
TRBJ1-3,.,.,TRBV11-2,CASSPPLGPGNTIYF,TGTGCCAGCAGCCCCCCTTTGGGCCCTGGAAACACCATATATTTT
TRBJ1-3,.,.,TRBV5-1,CASSPQERNTIYF,TGCGCCAGCAGCCCCCAGGAGCGAAACACCATATATTTT
TRBJ2-7,TRBD1,.,TRBV5-1,CASSPRQGSSYEQYF,TGCGCCAGCAGTCCGAGACAGGGTAGCTCCTACGAGCAGTACTTC
TRBJ2-2,.,.,TRBV6-5,CASSYSKGQGELFF,TGTGCCAGCAGTTACTCGAAGGGTCAAGGGGAGCTGTTTTTT
TRBJ2-2,.,.,TRBV5-1,CASSLSVNTGELFF,TGCGCCAGCAGCTTGTCAGTGAACACCGGGGAGCTGTTTTTT
TRBJ2-6,.,.,TRBV5-6,CASSPLSGANVLTF,TGTGCCAGCAGTCCTCTGTCTGGGGCCAACGTCCTGACTTTC
TRBJ2-7,TRBD2,.,TRBV6-5,CASSRGGGLYEQYF,TGTGCCAGCAGCCGCGGGGGGGGGCTGTACGAGCAGTACTTC
TRBJ2-2,.,.,TRBV5-4,CASSLDGAYAGELFF,TGTGCCAGCAGCTTGGATGGGGCGTATGCCGGGGAGCTGTTTTTT
TRBJ2-3,TRBD1,.,TRBV12-5,CASGFWGQRPDTQYF,TGTGCTAGTGGTTTTTGGGGACAGCGCCCAGATACGCAGTATTTT
TRBJ1-2,TRBD1,.,TRBV4-1,CASSQRTGDYTF,TGCGCCAGCAGCCAACGTACAGGGGACTACACCTTC
TRBJ1-1,.,.,TRBV20-1,CSATVNTEAFF,TGCAGTGCTACAGTGAACACTGAAGCTTTCTTT
TRBJ2-5,.,.,TRBV30,CAWSEQGWAVETQYF,TGTGCCTGGAGTGAACAGGGCTGGGCAGTGGAGACCCAGTACTTC
TRBJ2-5,TRBD2,.,TRBV5-1,CASSLGGLAGRETQYF,TGCGCCAGCAGCTTGGGGGGACTAGCGGGGAGAGAGACCCAGTACTTC
TRBJ1-5,TRBD1,.,TRBV5-6,CASSHRGSNQPQHF,TGTGCCAGCAGCCACAGGGGTAGCAATCAGCCCCAGCATTTT
TRBJ2-4,TRBD2,.,TRBV2,CASSDREEGLAAIQYF,TGTGCCAGCAGTGACCGCGAGGAGGGACTAGCGGCCATTCAGTACTTC
TRBJ1-2,.,.,TRBV5-1,CASSLGTATNYGYTF,TGCGCCAGCAGCTTGGGGACGGCCACTAACTATGGCTACACCTTC
TRBJ2-3,.,.,TRBV9,CASSVGRRGVTDTQYF,TGTGCCAGCAGCGTAGGGAGGAGGGGGGTCACAGATACGCAGTATTTT
TRBJ2-1,TRBD2,.,TRBV5-1,CASSWTSGIDNEQFF,TGCGCCAGCAGCTGGACTAGCGGGATAGACAATGAGCAGTTCTTC
TRBJ2-1,TRBD2,.,TRBV7-8,CASSLGTSATYNEQFF,TGTGCCAGCAGCTTAGGGACTAGCGCGACCTACAATGAGCAGTTCTTC
TRBJ1-5,.,.,TRBV5-1,CASSLRGGRYQPQHF,TGCGCCAGCAGCTTGCGGGGGGGCCGTTATCAGCCCCAGCATTTT
TRBJ2-5,TRBD2,.,TRBV6-5,CATLFGGAGETQYF,TGTGCCACTCTCTTCGGGGGGGCCGGGGAGACCCAGTACTTC
TRBJ1-1,.,.,TRBV12-3/TRBV12-4,CASSAGTAEAFF,TGTGCCAGCAGTGCCGGGACGGCTGAAGCTTTCTTT
TRBJ1-2,.,.,TRBV7-3,CASSLTGSNYGYTF,TGTGCCAGCAGCTTAACGGGCAGCAACTATGGCTACACCTTC
TRBJ2-5,.,once,TRBV30,CAWSPTTTETQYF,TGTGCCTGGAGTCCGACAACGACGGAGACCCAGTACTTC
TRBJ2-1,.,once,TRBV20-1,CSARDEYKQFF,TGCAGTGCTAGAGATGAATACAAGCAGTTCTTC
TRBJ1-2,.,.,TRBV30,CAWSPGRGDYGYTF,TGTGCCTGGAGTCCCGGCAGGGGCGACTATGGCTACACCTTC
TRBJ1-2,.,.,TRBV7-2,CASSWGDGINGYTF,TGTGCCAGCAGCTGGGGGGACGGAATTAATGGCTACACCTTC
TRBJ1-2,TRBD1,.,TRBV6-5,CASSYSDRGPLGYTF,TGTGCCAGCAGTTACTCGGACAGGGGACCCCTAGGCTACACCTTC
TRBJ2-1,.,.,TRBV5-6,CASSAKDQWHNEQFF,TGTGCCAGCAGCGCAAAGGACCAGTGGCACAATGAGCAGTTCTTC
TRBJ2-7,.,.,TRBV12-3/TRBV12-4,CASSFRRAEQYF,TGTGCCAGCAGTTTTCGAAGGGCCGAGCAGTACTTC
TRBJ1-4,TRBD1,once,TRBV18,CASSPEAGQGPSLEKLFF,TGTGCCAGCTCACCAGAAGCGGGACAGGGGCCTTCCTTAGAAAAACTGTTTTTT
TRBJ1-6,TRBD1,.,TRBV5-1,CASSSGQETPLHF,TGCGCCAGCAGCTCGGGACAGGAGACACCCCTCCACTTT
TRBJ2-3,.,.,TRBV7-9,CASRSIIGPQPDTQYF,TGTGCCAGCAGATCCATAATAGGGCCGCAACCAGATACGCAGTATTTT
TRBJ2-3,.,.,TRBV6-5,CASSYTSGAYTDTQYF,TGTGCCAGCAGTTATACATCGGGGGCTTACACAGATACGCAGTATTTT
TRBJ1-1,.,.,TRBV30,CAWSVQPGTEAFF,TGTGCCTGGAGTGTACAACCAGGAACTGAAGCTTTCTTT
TRBJ1-5,TRBD1,.,TRBV19,CASKDRAAGQPQHF,TGTGCCAGTAAAGACAGGGCGGCGGGGCAGCCCCAGCATTTT
TRBJ1-3,.,.,TRBV6-6,CASSYRGTGNTIYF,TGTGCCAGCAGTTACAGGGGAACCGGAAACACCATATATTTT
TRBJ2-6,TRBD1,.,TRBV9,CASSPRDSLTRTAGANVLTF,TGTGCCAGCAGCCCCCGGGACAGTCTGACAAGGACGGCTGGGGCCAACGTCCTGACTTTC
TRBJ2-1,.,.,TRBV6-2/TRBV6-3,CASSTRIFSYNEQFF,TGTGCCAGCAGTACAAGGATATTCTCCTACAATGAGCAGTTCTTC
TRBJ2-1,TRBD2,.,TRBV5-5,CASSLAASGGGEQFF,TGTGCCAGCAGCTTGGCGGCTAGCGGGGGAGGGGAGCAGTTCTTC
TRBJ1-2,.,.,TRBV9,CASSVVGSHGYTF,TGTGCCAGCAGCGTAGTGGGGTCCCATGGCTACACCTTC
TRBJ1-4,.,.,TRBV30,CAWSVRGGVREKLFF,TGTGCCTGGAGTGTACGAGGGGGAGTACGTGAAAAACTGTTTTTT
TRBJ2-5,.,.,TRBV7-2,CASSLDRVVQETQYF,TGTGCCAGCAGCTTAGATCGGGTCGTCCAAGAGACCCAGTACTTC
TRBJ2-2,.,.,TRBV3-1/TRBV3-2,CASSHRGRGSGELFF,TGTGCCAGCAGCCATAGAGGGCGCGGATCCGGGGAGCTGTTTTTT
TRBJ2-7,.,.,TRBV10-2,CASSTGTYEQYF,TGCGCCAGCTCTACAGGGACCTACGAGCAGTACTTC
TRBJ2-4,.,.,TRBV3-1/TRBV3-2,CASSQKIKPVRIAKNIQYF,TGTGCCAGCAGCCAAAAGATAAAGCCAGTGAGAATAGCCAAAAACATTCAGTACTTC
TRBJ2-1,.,.,TRBV2,CASIGRGSSYNEQFF,TGTGCCAGCATAGGGCGGGGAAGCTCCTACAATGAGCAGTTCTTC